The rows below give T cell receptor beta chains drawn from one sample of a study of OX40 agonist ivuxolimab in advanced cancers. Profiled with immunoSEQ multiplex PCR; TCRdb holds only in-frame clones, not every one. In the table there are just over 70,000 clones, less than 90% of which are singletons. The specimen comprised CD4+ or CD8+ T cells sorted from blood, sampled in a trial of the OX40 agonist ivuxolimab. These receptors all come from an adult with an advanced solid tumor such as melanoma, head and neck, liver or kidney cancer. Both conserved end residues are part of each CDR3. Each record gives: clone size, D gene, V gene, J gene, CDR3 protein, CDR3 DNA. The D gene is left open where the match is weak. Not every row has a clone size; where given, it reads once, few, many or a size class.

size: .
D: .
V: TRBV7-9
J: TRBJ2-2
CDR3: CASSLDDFPTGELFF
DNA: TGTGCCAGCAGCTTAGATGACTTCCCAACCGGGGAGCTGTTTTTT

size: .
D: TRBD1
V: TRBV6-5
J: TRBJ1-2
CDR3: CASSYGRGQYGYTF
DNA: TGTGCCAGCAGTTACGGCAGGGGGCAGTATGGCTACACCTTC

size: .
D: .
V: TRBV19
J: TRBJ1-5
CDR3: CASTIGQQRGQPQHF
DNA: TGTGCCAGTACCATAGGACAGCAACGAGGTCAGCCCCAGCATTTT

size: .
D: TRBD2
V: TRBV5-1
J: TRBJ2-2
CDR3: CASSLGLASGELFF
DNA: TGCGCCAGCAGCTTGGGACTAGCTAGCGGGGAGCTGTTTTTT

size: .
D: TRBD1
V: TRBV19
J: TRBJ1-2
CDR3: CASSPGGGNGYTF
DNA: TGTGCCAGTAGTCCCGGAGGGGGCAACGGCTACACCTTC

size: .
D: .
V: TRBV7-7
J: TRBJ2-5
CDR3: CASSLGDRTRSLETQYF
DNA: TGTGCTAGCAGCTTGGGGGATCGGACGCGGAGTCTGGAGACCCAGTACTTC

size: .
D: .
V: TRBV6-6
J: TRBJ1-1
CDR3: CASSGGGMNTEAFF
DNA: TGTGCCAGCAGTGGGGGGGGAATGAACACTGAAGCTTTCTTT

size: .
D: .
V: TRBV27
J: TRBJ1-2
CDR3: CASSFQAGGYTNYGYTF
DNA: TGTGCCAGCAGTTTTCAGGCTGGAGGATACACTAACTATGGCTACACCTTC

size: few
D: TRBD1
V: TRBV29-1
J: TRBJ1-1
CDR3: CSVTGGYTEAFF
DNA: TGCAGCGTTACAGGGGGCTACACTGAAGCTTTCTTT

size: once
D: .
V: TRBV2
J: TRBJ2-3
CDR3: CASRRFPSTDTQYF
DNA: TGTGCCAGCCGGAGATTTCCTAGCACAGATACGCAGTATTTT

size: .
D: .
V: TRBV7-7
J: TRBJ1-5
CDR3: CASSLASNQPQHF
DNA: TGTGCCAGCAGCTTAGCCAGCAATCAGCCCCAGCATTTT

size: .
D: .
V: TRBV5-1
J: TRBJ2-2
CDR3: CASSLVTDTGELFF
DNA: TGCGCCAGCAGCTTGGTGACAGACACCGGGGAGCTGTTTTTT

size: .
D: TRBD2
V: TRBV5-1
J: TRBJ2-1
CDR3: CASSLETSGEYNEQFF
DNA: TGCGCCAGCAGCTTGGAAACTAGCGGGGAGTACAATGAGCAGTTCTTC

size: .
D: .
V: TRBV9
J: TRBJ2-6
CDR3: CASSVVGGAGANVLTF
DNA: TGTGCCAGCAGCGTAGTTGGGGGCGCTGGGGCCAACGTCCTGACTTTC

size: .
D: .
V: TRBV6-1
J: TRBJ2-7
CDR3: CATSREQYF
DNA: TGTGCCACCTCGAGGGAGCAGTACTTC

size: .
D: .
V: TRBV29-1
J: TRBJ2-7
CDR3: CSVGQLAYEQYF
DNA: TGCAGCGTTGGGCAGCTAGCCTACGAGCAGTACTTC

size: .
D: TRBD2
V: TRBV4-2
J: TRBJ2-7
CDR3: CASSQDAGGREQYF
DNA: TGTGCCAGCAGCCAAGATGCGGGAGGGCGGGAGCAGTACTTC

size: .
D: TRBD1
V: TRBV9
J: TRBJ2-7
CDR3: CASSVEPSGGYEQYF
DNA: TGTGCCAGCAGCGTAGAACCTTCAGGGGGCTACGAGCAGTACTTC

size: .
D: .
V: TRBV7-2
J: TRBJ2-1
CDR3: CASSLSPNRVNEQFF
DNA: TGTGCCAGCAGCTTATCCCCCAATAGGGTCAATGAGCAGTTCTTC

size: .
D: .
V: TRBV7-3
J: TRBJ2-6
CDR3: CASSPPGRSGANVLTF
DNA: TGTGCCAGCAGCCCCCCGGGGCGGTCTGGGGCCAACGTCCTGACTTTC

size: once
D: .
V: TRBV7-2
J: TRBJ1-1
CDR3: CASSQRGGDTEAFF
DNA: TGTGCCAGCAGCCAACGGGGAGGTGACACTGAAGCTTTCTTT

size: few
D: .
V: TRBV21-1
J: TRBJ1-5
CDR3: CASTQGLPLLRNQPQHF
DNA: TGTGCCAGCACTCAGGGCCTACCACTCCTACGAAATCAGCCCCAGCATTTT

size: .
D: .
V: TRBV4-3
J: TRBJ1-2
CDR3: CASSQEGSRSNYGYTF
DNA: TGCGCCAGCAGCCAAGAGGGAAGCAGGAGTAACTATGGCTACACCTTC

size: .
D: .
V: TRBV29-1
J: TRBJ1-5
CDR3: CSARAGSNQPQHF
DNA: TGCAGCGCACGAGCGGGGAGCAATCAGCCCCAGCATTTT